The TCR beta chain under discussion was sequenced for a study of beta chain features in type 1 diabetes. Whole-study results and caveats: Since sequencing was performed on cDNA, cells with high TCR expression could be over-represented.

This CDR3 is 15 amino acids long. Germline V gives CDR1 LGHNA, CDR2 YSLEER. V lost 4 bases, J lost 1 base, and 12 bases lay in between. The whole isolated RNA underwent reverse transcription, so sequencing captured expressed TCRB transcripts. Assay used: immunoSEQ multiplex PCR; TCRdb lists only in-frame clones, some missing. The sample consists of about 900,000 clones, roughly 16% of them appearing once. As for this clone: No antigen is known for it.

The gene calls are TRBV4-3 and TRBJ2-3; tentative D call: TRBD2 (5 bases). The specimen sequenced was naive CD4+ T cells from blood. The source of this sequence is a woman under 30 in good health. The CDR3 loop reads CASSLRDSGTDTQYF. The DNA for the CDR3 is TGCGCCAGCAGCCTGAGGGATTCGGGCACAGATACGCAGTATTTT.